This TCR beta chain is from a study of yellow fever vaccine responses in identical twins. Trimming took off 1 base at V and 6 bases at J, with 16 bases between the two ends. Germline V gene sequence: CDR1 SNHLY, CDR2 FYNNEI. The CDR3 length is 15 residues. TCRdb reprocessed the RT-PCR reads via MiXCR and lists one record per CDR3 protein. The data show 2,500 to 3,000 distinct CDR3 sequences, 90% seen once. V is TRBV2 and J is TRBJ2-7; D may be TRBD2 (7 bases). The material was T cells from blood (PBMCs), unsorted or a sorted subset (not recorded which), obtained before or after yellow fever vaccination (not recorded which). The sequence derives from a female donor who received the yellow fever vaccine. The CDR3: CASSEVGGAKLEQYF. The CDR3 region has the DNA TGTGCCAGCAGTGAAGTTGGGGGGGCGAAGCTCGAGCAGTACTTC.